This TCR beta chain was sequenced for a study of siplizumab effects on memory and regulatory T cells. Some clones are missing from TCRdb's copy, which holds only in-frame ones; the method was immunoSEQ multiplex PCR. Altogether 37,000 or so clones are present, around 90% being singletons, with the ten largest covering less than 0.25%. General study findings and limits: Apparently more diverse than memory cells, naive T cells also seemed major alloresponse contributors.

This clone was recorded only once. Its specificity is not known. Germline CDR1 reads SNHLY; CDR2 reads FYNNEI. The germline V and J ends were trimmed by 3 bases and 2 bases, with 9 bases remaining between them. The CDR3 is 14 amino acids. This TCR was recovered from a human donor in good health. Sequences were obtained from naive CD4+ T cells sorted from blood. The gene calls are TRBV2 and TRBJ2-3; D is unclear. In DNA form, the CDR3 reads TGTGCCAGCAGTGAGATGACCGACACAGATACGCAGTATTTT. Its translation is CASSEMTDTDTQYF.